What follows is one T cell receptor (beta chain) and its context. Its matching antigen is unknown. An end of the junction differs from the germline gene, which may be a read error. This specimen belongs to a study of a mutant IDH1 vaccine in newly diagnosed glioma. On the study more broadly: Patients in the study were vaccinated eight times, receiving shots in weeks 1, 3, 5, 7, 11, 15, 19 and 23.

Repertoires were generated with immunoSEQ multiplex PCR, while TCRdb's copy carries only in-frame clones and drops some. This table holds approximately 60,000 clones, over 80% found once. Time point indicated: week 5, during vaccination. A 20-mer mutant IDH1 peptide at 300 ug was injected subcutaneously with topical imiquimod. Patients carried new grade 3 or 4 IDH1-mutant astrocytomas lacking nuclear ATRX. The germline CDR1 and CDR2 sequences are SGHVS and FQNEAQ. The CDR3 runs 13 residues. The TCR comes from a middle-aged woman with glioma. The specimen was PBMCs, collected from a glioma patient whose treatment included an IDH1 peptide vaccine. The chain couples TRBV7-8 to TRBJ2-7, with D possibly TRBD1 on 6 matching bases. The CDR3 reads CASSQILTGISFF. The CDR3, as DNA: TGTGCCAGCAGCCAGATACTTACAGGGATTTCGTTCTTC.